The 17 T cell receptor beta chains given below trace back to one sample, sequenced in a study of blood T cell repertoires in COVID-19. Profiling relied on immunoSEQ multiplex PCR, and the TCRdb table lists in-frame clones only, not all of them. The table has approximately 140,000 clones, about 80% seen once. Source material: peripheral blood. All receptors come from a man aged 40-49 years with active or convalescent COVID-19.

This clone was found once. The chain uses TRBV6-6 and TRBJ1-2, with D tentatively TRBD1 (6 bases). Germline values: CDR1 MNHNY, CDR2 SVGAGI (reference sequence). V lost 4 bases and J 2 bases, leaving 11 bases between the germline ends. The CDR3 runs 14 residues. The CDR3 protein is CASSFLQGNYGYTF. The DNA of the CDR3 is TGTGCCAGCAGTTTCCTCCAGGGGAACTATGGCTACACCTTC.

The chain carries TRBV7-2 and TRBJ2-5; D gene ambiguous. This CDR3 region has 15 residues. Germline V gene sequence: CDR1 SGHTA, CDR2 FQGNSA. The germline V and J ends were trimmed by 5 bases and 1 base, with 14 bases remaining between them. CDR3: CASSLGGLLQETQYF. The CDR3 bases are TGTGCCAGCAGCCTTGGTGGCTTGCTCCAAGAGACCCAGTACTTC.

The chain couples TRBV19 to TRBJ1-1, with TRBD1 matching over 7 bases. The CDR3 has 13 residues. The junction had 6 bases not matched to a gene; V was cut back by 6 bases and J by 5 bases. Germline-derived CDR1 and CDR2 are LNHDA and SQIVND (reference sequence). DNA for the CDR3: TGTGCCAGTAGGGAGGGGGCGCGTACTGAAGCTTTCTTT. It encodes CASREGARTEAFF.

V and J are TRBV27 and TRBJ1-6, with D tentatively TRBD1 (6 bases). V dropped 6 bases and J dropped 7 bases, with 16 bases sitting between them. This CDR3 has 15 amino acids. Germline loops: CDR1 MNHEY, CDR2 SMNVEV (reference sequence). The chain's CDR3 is CASRPWEGHNSPLHF. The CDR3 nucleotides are TGTGCCAGCAGACCCTGGGAGGGACACAATTCACCCCTCCACTTT.

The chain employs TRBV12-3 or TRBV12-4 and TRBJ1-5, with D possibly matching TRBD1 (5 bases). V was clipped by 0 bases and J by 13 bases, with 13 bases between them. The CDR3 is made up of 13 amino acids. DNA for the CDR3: TGTGCCAGCAGTTTAGCCGAAACCGGGGGGCAGCATTTT. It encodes CASSLAETGGQHF.

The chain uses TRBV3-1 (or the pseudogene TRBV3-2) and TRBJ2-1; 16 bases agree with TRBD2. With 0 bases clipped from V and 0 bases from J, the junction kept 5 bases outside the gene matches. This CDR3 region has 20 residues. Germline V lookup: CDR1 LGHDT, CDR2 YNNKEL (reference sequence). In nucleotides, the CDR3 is TGTGCCAGCAGCCAAGATAGGGGACTAGCGGGGGGGAGCTCCTACAATGAGCAGTTCTTC. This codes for CASSQDRGLAGGSSYNEQFF.

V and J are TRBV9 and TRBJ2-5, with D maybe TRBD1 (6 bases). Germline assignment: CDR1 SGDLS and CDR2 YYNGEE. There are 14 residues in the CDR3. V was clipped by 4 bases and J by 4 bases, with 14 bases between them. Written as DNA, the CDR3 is TGTGCCAGCAGCTCCCAGGGGACATCAGAGACCCAGTACTTC. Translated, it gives CASSSQGTSETQYF. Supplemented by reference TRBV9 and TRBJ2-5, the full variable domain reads DSGVTQTPKHLITATGQRVTLRCSPRSGDLSVYWYQQSLDQGLQFLIQYYNGEERAKGNILERFSAQQFPDLHSELNLSSLELGDSALYFCASSSQGTSETQYFGPGTRLLVL.

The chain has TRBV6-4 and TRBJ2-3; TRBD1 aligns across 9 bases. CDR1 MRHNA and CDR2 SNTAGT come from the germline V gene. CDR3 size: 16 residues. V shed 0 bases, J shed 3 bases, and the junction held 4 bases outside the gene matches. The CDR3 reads CASSDSGDRVTDTQYF. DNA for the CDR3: TGTGCCAGCAGTGACTCCGGGGACAGGGTAACAGATACGCAGTATTTT.

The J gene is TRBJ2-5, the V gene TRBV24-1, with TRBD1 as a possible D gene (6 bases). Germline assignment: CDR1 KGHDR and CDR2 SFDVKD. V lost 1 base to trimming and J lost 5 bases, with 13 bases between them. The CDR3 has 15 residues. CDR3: CATSDFGQGRETQYF. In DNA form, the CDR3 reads TGTGCCACCAGTGATTTCGGTCAGGGGCGGGAGACCCAGTACTTC.

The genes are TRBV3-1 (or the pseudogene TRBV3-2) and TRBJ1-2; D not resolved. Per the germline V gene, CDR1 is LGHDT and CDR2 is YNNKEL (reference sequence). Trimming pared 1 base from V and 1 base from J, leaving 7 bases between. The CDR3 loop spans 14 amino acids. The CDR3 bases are TGTGCCAGCAGCCAAGTCGGGAATAACTATGGCTACACCTTC. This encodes CASSQVGNNYGYTF.

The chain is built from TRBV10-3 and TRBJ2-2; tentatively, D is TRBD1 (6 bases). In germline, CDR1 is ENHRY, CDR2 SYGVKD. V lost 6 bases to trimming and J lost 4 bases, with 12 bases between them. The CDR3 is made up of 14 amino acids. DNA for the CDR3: TGTGCCATCAGCCCAACAGGGTCCACCGGGGAGCTGTTTTTT. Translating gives CAISPTGSTGELFF.

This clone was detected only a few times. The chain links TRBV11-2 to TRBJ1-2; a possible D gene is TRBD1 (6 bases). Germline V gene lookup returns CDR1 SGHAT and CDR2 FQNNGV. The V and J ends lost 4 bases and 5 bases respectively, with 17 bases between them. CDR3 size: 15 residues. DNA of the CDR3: TGTGCCAGCAGCTCACCGACAGGAGTGCGGTATGGCTACACCTTC. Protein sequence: CASSSPTGVRYGYTF.

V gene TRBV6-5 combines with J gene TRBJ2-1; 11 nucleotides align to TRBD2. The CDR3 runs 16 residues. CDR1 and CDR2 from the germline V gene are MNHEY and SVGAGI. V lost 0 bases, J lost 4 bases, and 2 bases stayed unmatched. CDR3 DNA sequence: TGTGCCAGCAGTTACTCGTCTAGCGGGGGGTACAATGAGCAGTTCTTC. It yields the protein CASSYSSSGGYNEQFF.

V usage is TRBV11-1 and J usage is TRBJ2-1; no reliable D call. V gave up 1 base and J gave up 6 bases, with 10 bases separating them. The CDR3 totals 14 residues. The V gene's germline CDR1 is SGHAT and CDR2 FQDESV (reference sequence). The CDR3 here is CASSLDVGSNEQFF. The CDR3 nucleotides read TGTGCCAGCAGCTTAGATGTGGGCAGCAATGAGCAGTTCTTC.

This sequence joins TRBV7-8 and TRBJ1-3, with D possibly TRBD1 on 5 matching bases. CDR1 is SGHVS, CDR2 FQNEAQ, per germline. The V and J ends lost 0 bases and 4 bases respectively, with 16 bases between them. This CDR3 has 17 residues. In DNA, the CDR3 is TGTGCCAGCAGCTTAGCAGGGACTGCTGTTCCCGGAAACACCATATATTTT. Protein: CASSLAGTAVPGNTIYF.

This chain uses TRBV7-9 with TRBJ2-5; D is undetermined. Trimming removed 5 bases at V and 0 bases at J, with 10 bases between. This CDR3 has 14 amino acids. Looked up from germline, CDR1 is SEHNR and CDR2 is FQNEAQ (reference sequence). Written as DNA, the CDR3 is TGTGCCAGCAGCCGGAGTTTGAACCAAGAGACCCAGTACTTC. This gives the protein CASSRSLNQETQYF.

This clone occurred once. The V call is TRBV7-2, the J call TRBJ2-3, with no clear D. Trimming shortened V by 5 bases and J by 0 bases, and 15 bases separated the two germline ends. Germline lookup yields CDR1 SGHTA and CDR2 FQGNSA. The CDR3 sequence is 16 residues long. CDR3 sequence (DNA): TGTGCCAGCAGCCTAAGAGGCGCAGTTAGCACAGATACGCAGTATTTT. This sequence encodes CASSLRGAVSTDTQYF. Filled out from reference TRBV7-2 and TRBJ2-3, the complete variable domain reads GAGVSQSPSNKVTEKGKDVELRCDPISGHTALYWYRQSLGQGLEFLIYFQGNSAPDKSGLPSDRFSAERTGGSVSTLTIQRTQQEDSAVYLCASSLRGAVSTDTQYFGPGTRLTVL.